This TCR beta chain was retrieved from a study of blood T cell repertoires in COVID-19. V shed 1 base and J shed 8 bases, with 9 bases lying between them. The CDR3 is made up of 13 amino acids. Per the germline V gene, CDR1 is SGHTA and CDR2 is FQGNSA. Libraries were prepared by immunoSEQ multiplex PCR; TCRdb keeps only in-frame clonotypes and omits some of them. The repertoire holds 120,000 to 150,000 clones, more than 75% seen once, with less than 45% in the top ten. The chain couples TRBV7-2 to TRBJ2-1, with a weak D call TRBD2 (6 bases). This clonotype was obtained from a man aged 45-65 years who had recovered from COVID-19. The material sequenced was peripheral blood. The CDR3 coding sequence is TGTGCCAGCAGCTTAGACCGCGGGGATGAGCAGTTCTTC. It yields the protein CASSLDRGDEQFF.